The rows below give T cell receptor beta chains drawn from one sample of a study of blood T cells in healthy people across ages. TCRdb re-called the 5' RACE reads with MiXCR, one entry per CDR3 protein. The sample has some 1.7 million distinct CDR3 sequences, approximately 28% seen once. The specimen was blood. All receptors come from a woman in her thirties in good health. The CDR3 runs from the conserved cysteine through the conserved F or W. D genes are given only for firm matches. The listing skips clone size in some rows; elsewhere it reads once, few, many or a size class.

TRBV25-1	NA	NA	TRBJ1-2	CASSDWGRSDGYTF	TGTGCCAGCAGTGACTGGGGCAGGAGCGATGGCTACACCTTC
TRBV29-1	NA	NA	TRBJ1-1	CTGGGEAFF	TGCACCGGGGGGGGTGAAGCTTTCTTT
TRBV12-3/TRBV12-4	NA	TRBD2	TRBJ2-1	CASRPSGRGDEQFF	TGTGCCAGCAGACCTAGCGGGAGAGGAGATGAGCAGTTCTTC
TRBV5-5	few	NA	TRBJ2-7	CASSLVEGRPYEQYF	TGTGCCAGCAGCCTCGTGGAGGGAAGGCCCTACGAGCAGTACTTC
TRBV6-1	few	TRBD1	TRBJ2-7	CASRRQGVGEQYF	TGTGCCAGCAGACGACAGGGGGTTGGCGAGCAGTACTTC
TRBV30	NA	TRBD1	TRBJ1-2	CAWSLWTGRGGYTF	TGTGCCTGGAGTCTCTGGACAGGGAGAGGCGGCTACACCTTC
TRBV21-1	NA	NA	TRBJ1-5	CASSEGQGGEQPQHF	TGTGCCAGCAGCGAGGGACAGGGAGGCGAACAGCCCCAGCATTTT
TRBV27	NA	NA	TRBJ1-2	CASRSSGTGHGYTF	TGTGCCAGCAGGTCATCCGGCACAGGGCATGGCTACACCTTC
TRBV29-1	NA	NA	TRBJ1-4	CSVRGIRANEKLFF	TGCAGCGTTAGGGGGATAAGGGCTAATGAAAAACTGTTTTTT
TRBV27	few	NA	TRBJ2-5	CASTPGWETETQYF	TGTGCCAGCACCCCAGGGTGGGAGACGGAGACCCAGTACTTC
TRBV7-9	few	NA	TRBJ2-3	CASSLEGLNTDTQYF	TGTGCCAGCAGCTTAGAGGGACTCAACACAGATACGCAGTATTTT
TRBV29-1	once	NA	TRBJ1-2	CSAWAGEGDGGYTF	TGCAGCGCCTGGGCAGGGGAAGGGGACGGTGGCTACACCTTC
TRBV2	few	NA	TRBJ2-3	CASSEGMGRGSTDTQYF	TGTGCCAGCAGTGAGGGAATGGGGCGCGGTAGCACAGATACGCAGTATTTT
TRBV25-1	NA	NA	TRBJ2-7	CASSEFGGIAEQYF	TGTGCCAGCAGTGAATTTGGAGGAATCGCCGAGCAGTACTTC
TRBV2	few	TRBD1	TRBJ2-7	CASIPGTGVYEQYF	TGTGCCAGCATTCCCGGGACAGGGGTCTACGAGCAGTACTTC
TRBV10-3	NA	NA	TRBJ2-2	CAISESRRKNTGELFF	TGTGCCATCAGTGAGTCTCGGAGAAAGAACACCGGGGAGCTGTTTTTT
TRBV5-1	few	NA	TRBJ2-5	CASNAGNSETQYF	TGCGCCAGCAACGCGGGTAATTCAGAGACCCAGTACTTC
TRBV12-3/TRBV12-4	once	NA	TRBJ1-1	CASSSGPTMAYTEAFF	TGTGCCAGCAGTTCGGGGCCCACGATGGCCTACACTGAAGCTTTCTTT
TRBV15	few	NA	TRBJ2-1	CATSEEGQVFELRGNEQFF	TGTGCCACCAGCGAAGAGGGGCAGGTCTTCGAGTTGCGGGGCAATGAGCAGTTCTTC
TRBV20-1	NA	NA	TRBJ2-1	CSARILGTEQFF	TGCAGTGCTAGGATTCTCGGCACTGAGCAGTTCTTC
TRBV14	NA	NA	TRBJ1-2	CASSLPGTLYGYTF	TGTGCCAGCAGCCTTCCCGGGACCCTCTATGGCTACACCTTC